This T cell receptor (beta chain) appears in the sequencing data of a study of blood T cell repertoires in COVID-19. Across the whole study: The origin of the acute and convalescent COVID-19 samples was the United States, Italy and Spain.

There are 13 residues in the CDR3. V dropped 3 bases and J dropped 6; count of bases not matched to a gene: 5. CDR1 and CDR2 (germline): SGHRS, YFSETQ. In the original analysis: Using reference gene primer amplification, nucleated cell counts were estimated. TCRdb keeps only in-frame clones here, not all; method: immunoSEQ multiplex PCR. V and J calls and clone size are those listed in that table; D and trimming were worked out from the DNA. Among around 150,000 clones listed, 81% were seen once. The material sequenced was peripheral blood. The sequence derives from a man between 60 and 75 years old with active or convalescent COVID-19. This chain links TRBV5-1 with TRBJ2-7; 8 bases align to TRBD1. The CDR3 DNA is TGCGCCAGCAGCTACGGACAGGGTTTCGAGCAGTACTTC. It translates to CASSYGQGFEQYF.